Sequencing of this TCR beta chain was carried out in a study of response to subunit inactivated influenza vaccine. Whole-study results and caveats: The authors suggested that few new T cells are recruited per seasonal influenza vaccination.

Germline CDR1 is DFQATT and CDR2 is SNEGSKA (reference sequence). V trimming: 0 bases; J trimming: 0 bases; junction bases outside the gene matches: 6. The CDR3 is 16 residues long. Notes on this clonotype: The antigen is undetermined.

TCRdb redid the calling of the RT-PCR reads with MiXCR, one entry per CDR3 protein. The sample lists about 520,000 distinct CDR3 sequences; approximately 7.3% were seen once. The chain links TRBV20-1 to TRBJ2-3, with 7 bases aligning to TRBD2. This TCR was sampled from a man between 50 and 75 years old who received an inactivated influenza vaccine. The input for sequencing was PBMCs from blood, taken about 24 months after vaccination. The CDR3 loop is CSARDPFSGSTDTQYF. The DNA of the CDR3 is TGCAGTGCTAGAGATCCATTTAGCGGGAGCACAGATACGCAGTATTTT.